The next 2 T cell receptor beta chains were all read from a single sample in a study of OX40 agonist ivuxolimab in advanced cancers. This table comes from immunoSEQ multiplex PCR, and its TCRdb copy is limited to in-frame clones, with some not included. The sample gives 65,000 or so clones, roughly 84% of which show up once; roughly 2.3% is in the top ten. The starting material was CD4+ or CD8+ T cells sorted from blood, obtained in a trial of the OX40 agonist ivuxolimab. The receptor set was obtained from an adult with an advanced solid tumor such as melanoma, head and neck, liver or kidney cancer.

The V gene is TRBV5-4, the J gene TRBJ2-5; 7 nucleotides align to TRBD1. CDR1 SGHNT and CDR2 YYREEE come from the germline V gene (reference sequence). The CDR3 covers 14 residues. The V and J ends lost 3 bases and 1 base, in that order; junction bases with no gene match: 3. The CDR3 region is CASSSGQSQETQYF. CDR3 nucleotides: TGTGCCAGCAGCTCGGGACAGTCCCAAGAGACCCAGTACTTC. Full variable domain (outside the CDR3, taken from reference TRBV5-4 and TRBJ2-5): ETGVTQSPTHLIKTRGQQVTLRCSSQSGHNTVSWYQQALGQGPQFIFQYYREEENGRGNFPPRFSGLQFPNYSSELNVNALELDDSALYLCASSSGQSQETQYFGPGTRLLVL.

The CDR3 spells CASSQPDRGNQPQHF. CDR3 nucleotides: TGCGCCAGCAGCCAGCCCGACAGGGGCAATCAGCCCCAGCATTTT. The chain employs TRBV4-1 and TRBJ1-5; 7 nucleotides match TRBD1. The CDR3 runs to 15 residues. Germline CDR1 and CDR2: MGHRA and YSYEKL. J gave up 2 bases and V 3 bases, and 4 bases lay outside the gene matches.